These 3 T cell receptor beta chains were all obtained from the same sample, sequenced in a study of blood T cell repertoires in COVID-19. The method was immunoSEQ multiplex PCR; TCRdb's version includes in-frame clones alone and lacks a portion of them. The sample has hundreds of thousands of clones, around 86% seen once; the top ten hold about 4.1%. The specimen sequenced was peripheral blood. Every receptor here comes from a man aged 45-60 years with acute or convalescent COVID-19.

The rearrangement links TRBV10-3 to TRBJ1-2; TRBD1 agrees at 10 bases. The CDR3 is 14 amino acids. The germline CDR1 and CDR2 sequences are ENHRY and SYGVKD. The V and J ends lost 6 bases and 2 bases, in that order; junction bases with no gene match: 3. In DNA form, the CDR3 reads TGTGCCATCAGCCGGGACAGGGGAAACTATGGCTACACCTTC. This encodes CAISRDRGNYGYTF.

V usage is TRBV18 and J usage is TRBJ2-5, with D unresolved. Germline lookup yields CDR1 KGHSH and CDR2 LQKENI. The CDR3 has 14 residues. Trimming stripped 2 bases from V and 5 bases from J, with 12 bases between. The CDR3 is CASSPSVMRETQYF. The CDR3 nucleotides read TGTGCCAGCTCACCAAGCGTGATGCGGGAGACCCAGTACTTC.

This sequence joins TRBV6-4 and TRBJ1-2; D ambiguous. The CDR3 consists of 16 residues. CDR1 and CDR2 (germline): MRHNA, SNTAGT. Deletions cut 2 bases from V and 6 bases from J, with 19 bases between. In DNA form, the CDR3 reads TGTGCCAGCAGTGACGGAAGACGGGCAGGAGGAAATGGCTACACCTTC. This translates into CASSDGRRAGGNGYTF.